This TCR beta chain was recovered during a study of tumor-infiltrating lymphocytes in localized non-small cell lung cancer. Germline V gene lookup returns CDR1 WSHSY and CDR2 SAAADI. The CDR3 consists of 13 residues. Trimming at V came to 7 bases and at J to 5 bases, leaving 2 bases not matched to a gene. Clones were read by immunoSEQ multiplex PCR, and TCRdb kept only the in-frame ones, dropping some. Among under 8,500 clones listed, roughly 69% were seen once. The sequenced sample was uninvolved lung tissue not adjacent to the tumor. The chain is built from TRBV10-2 and TRBJ2-2; 9 positions match TRBD2. The origin of this receptor is a human donor with non-small cell lung cancer. The CDR3 loop reads CASKLAGTGELFF. The CDR3 DNA follows: TGCGCCAGCAAACTAGCGGGTACCGGGGAGCTGTTTTTT.